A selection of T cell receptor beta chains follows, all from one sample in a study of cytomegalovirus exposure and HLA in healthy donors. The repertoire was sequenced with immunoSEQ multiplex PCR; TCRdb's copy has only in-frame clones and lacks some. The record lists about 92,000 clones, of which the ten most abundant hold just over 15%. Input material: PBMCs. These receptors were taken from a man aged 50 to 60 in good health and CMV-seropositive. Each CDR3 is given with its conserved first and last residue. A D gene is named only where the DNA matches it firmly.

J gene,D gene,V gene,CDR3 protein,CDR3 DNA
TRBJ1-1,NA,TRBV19,CASTRGMTLNTEAFF,TGTGCCAGTACACGGGGAATGACCTTGAACACTGAAGCTTTCTTT
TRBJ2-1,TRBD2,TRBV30,CAWLAGSSYNEQFF,TGTGCCTGGCTAGCGGGGAGCTCCTACAATGAGCAGTTCTTC
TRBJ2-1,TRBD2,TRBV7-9,CASSPRGGSRYNEQFF,TGTGCCAGCAGCCCCCGGGGCGGGAGTCGGTACAATGAGCAGTTCTTC
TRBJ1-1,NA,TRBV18,CASSPSGGNTEAFF,TGTGCCAGCTCACCCAGCGGGGGGAACACTGAAGCTTTCTTT
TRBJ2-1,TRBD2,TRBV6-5,CASSSGLAAYNEQFF,TGTGCCAGCAGTTCGGGACTAGCGGCATACAATGAGCAGTTCTTC
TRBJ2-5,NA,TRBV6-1,CASRLGATIPSTQYF,TGTGCCAGCAGGCTAGGCGCCACAATTCCCTCGACCCAGTACTTC
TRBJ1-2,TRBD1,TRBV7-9,CASSSRDRALLNYGYTF,TGTGCCAGCAGTTCCCGGGACAGGGCGCTCCTAAACTATGGCTACACCTTC
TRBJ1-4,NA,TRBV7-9,CASSFDRSTNEKLFF,TGTGCCAGCAGCTTCGACAGATCAACTAATGAAAAACTGTTTTTT
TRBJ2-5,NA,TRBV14,CASSQGVSSEGETQYF,TGTGCCAGCAGCCAAGGAGTTAGTAGCGAGGGAGAGACCCAGTACTTC
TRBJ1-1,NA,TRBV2,CASSEGGNTEAFF,TGTGCCAGCAGTGAGGGGGGGAACACTGAAGCTTTCTTT
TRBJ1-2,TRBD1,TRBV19,CASRTGELDYGYTF,TGTGCCAGTAGAACAGGGGAACTCGACTATGGCTACACCTTC
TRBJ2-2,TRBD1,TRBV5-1,CASTMGGQGNTGELFF,TGCGCCAGCACCATGGGGGGACAGGGGAACACCGGGGAGCTGTTTTTT
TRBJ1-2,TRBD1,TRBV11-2,CASSLRDRHYGYTF,TGTGCCAGCAGCTTAAGGGACAGGCACTATGGCTACACCTTC
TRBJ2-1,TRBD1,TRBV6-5,CASSLQTGGAYNEQFF,TGTGCCAGCAGTTTGCAGACAGGGGGCGCCTACAATGAGCAGTTCTTC
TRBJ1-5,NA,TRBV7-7,CASSLGAREGQPQHF,TGTGCTAGCAGCTTAGGGGCGAGGGAAGGTCAGCCCCAGCATTTT
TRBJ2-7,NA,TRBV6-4,CASSDSTSGEQYF,TGTGCCAGCAGTGACTCGACTAGTGGCGAGCAGTACTTC
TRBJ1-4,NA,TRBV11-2,CASSFVLGAPNEKLFF,TGTGCCAGCAGCTTTGTCCTAGGGGCCCCAAATGAAAAACTGTTTTTT
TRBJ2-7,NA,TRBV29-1,CSVSSAVGYEQYF,TGCAGCGTTAGCTCAGCCGTGGGCTACGAGCAGTACTTC
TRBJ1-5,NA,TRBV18,CASSPPGGPSNQPQHF,TGTGCCAGCTCACCACCGGGGGGACCCTCAAATCAGCCCCAGCATTTT
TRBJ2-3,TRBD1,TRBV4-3,CASSQDDRADTQYF,TGCGCCAGCAGCCAAGATGACAGGGCGGATACGCAGTATTTT
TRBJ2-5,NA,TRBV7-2,CASGAGSQETQYF,TGTGCCAGTGGGGCGGGGTCCCAAGAGACCCAGTACTTC
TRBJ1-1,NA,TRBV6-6,CASTLIDSEAFF,TGTGCCAGCACCCTTATAGATTCTGAAGCTTTCTTT
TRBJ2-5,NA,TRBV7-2,CASSLGPEETQYF,TGTGCCAGCAGCTTAGGGCCTGAAGAGACCCAGTACTTC
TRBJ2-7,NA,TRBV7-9,CASGGLYEQYF,TGTGCCAGCGGAGGTTTGTACGAGCAGTACTTC
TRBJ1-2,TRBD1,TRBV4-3,CASSQDAAGTGGYGYTF,TGCGCCAGCAGCCAAGACGCTGCCGGGACAGGGGGGTATGGCTACACCTTC
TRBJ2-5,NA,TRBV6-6,CASSYVGGETQYF,TGTGCCAGCAGTTACGTCGGGGGAGAGACCCAGTACTTC
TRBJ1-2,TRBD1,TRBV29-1,CSVLKPVGTGGYGYTF,TGCAGCGTCTTGAAGCCCGTGGGGACAGGGGGTTATGGCTACACCTTC
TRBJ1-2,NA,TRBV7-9,CASSLGARNYGYTF,TGTGCCAGCAGCTTAGGTGCCAGAAACTATGGCTACACCTTC